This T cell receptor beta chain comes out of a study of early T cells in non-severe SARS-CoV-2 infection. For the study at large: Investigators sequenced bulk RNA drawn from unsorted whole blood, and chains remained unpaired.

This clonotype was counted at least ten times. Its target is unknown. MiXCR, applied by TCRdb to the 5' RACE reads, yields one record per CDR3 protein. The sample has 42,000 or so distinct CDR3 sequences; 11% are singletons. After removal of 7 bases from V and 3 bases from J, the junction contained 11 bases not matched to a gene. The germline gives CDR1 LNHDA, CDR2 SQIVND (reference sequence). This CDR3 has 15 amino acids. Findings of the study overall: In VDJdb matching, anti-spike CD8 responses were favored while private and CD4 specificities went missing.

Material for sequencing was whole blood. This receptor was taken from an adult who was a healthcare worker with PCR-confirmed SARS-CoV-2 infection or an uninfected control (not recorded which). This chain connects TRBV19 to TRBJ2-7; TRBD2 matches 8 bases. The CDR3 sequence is CASTSQAGAGYEQYF. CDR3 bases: TGTGCCAGTACATCACAAGCGGGAGCTGGCTACGAGCAGTACTTC. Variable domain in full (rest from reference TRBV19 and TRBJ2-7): DGGITQSPKYLFRKEGQNVTLSCEQNLNHDAMYWYRQDPGQGLRLIYYSQIVNDFQKGDIAEGYSVSREKKESFPLTVTSAQKNPTAFYLCASTSQAGAGYEQYFGPGTRLTVT.